The 4 T cell receptor beta chains below come from one sample, sequenced in a study of blood T cell repertoires in COVID-19. Libraries were prepared by immunoSEQ multiplex PCR; TCRdb keeps only in-frame clonotypes and omits some of them. Of approximately 270,000 clones listed, over 85% are singletons. Source material: PBMCs or T cells enriched from blood (not recorded which). The receptors were gathered from a woman aged 60-75 years who had recovered from COVID-19.

This chain joins TRBV30 and TRBJ2-7; 7 bases map to TRBD2. The germline CDR1 and CDR2 sequences are GTSNPN and SVGIG (reference sequence). Losses at the gene ends were 3 bases for V and 6 bases for J; bases not matched to a gene: 11. The CDR3 runs 14 residues. The CDR3 sequence is CAWRRRGSSGEQYF. In DNA, the CDR3 is TGTGCCTGGAGGCGGCGCGGGAGTTCAGGCGAGCAGTACTTC.

This clone is a singleton in its sample. The chain combines TRBV5-1 with TRBJ1-1; D perhaps matches TRBD1 (6 bases). V lost 4 bases, J lost 5 bases, and 12 bases lay in between. CDR1 is SGHRS and CDR2 is YFSETQ in the germline V gene. This CDR3 has 13 residues. The chain's CDR3 is CASSAQGMTEAFF. CDR3 coding DNA: TGCGCCAGCAGCGCCCAGGGGATGACTGAAGCTTTCTTT.

This chain joins TRBV7-8 and TRBJ1-5, with D possibly being TRBD1 (6 bases). The length of the CDR3 is 19 residues. CDR1 SGHVS and CDR2 FQNEAQ come from the germline V gene. V was trimmed by 5 bases and J by 6 bases, leaving 29 bases between them. CDR3 sequence: CASSGKKDRPSVGPQPQHF. CDR3 bases: TGTGCCAGCAGCGGGAAAAAGGACAGACCGAGCGTGGGGCCTCAGCCCCAGCATTTT.

The genes are TRBV27 and TRBJ1-1; 7 nucleotides match TRBD1. Trimming cost V 6 bases and J 3 bases; bases outside gene matches: 7. Germline V CDR1 and CDR2: MNHEY, SMNVEV (reference sequence). This CDR3 spans 14 amino acids. Here the CDR3 DNA reads TGTGCCAGCAGGTCGGGACAGACATACACTGAAGCTTTCTTT. Amino acids: CASRSGQTYTEAFF.